This paragraph covers one TCR beta chain sequence. Its specificity is unknown. TCRdb redid the calling of the 5' RACE reads with MiXCR, one entry per CDR3 protein. Here the sample spans about 720,000 distinct CDR3 sequences, under 9% being singletons. This specimen comes from a study of identical twins. Study-level findings and limits: Within twin pairs, the out-of-frame alpha sequences they shared showed excess low generation probability. High-abundance cord blood beta clonotypes had fewer insertions; memory repertoires showed none. Cross-sectional statistics underpinned the conclusions; the same donors were not followed.

Trimming took off 6 bases at V and 4 bases at J, with 9 bases between the two ends. The CDR3 consists of 12 residues. This sample was shared with a second study, whose subject was yellow fever vaccine responses in identical twins.

This TCR was recovered from a woman aged 18-29 years in good health. The gene calls are TRBV12-3 or TRBV12-4 and TRBJ1-1; D is possibly TRBD1 (6 bases). The source material was PBMCs. The CDR3 DNA sequence: TGTGCCAGCAGACGACAGGTCACTGAAGCTTTCTTT. It yields the protein CASRRQVTEAFF.